This TCR beta chain was profiled in a study of blood T cells in healthy people across ages. This clonotype was observed many times. Using a J-beta primer mix together with a sample-barcoded 5' primer, a second PCR was run for roughly 6 to 11 cycles. Tags on each cDNA molecule came from a template-switch adaptor with 12 random nucleotides. Via MiXCR, TCRdb re-called the 5' RACE reads, giving one row per CDR3 protein. The table has over 950,000 distinct CDR3 sequences, roughly 51% seen once. V was clipped by 8 bases and J by 2 bases, with 9 bases between them. Germline V gene sequence: CDR1 SQVTM, CDR2 ANQGSEA. The CDR3 covers 11 residues.

The TCR comes from a woman aged 60-75 years in good health. The chain links TRBV29-1 to TRBJ2-5; no firm D call. The sequenced material came from blood. The CDR3 reads CSSGRQETQYF. CDR3 bases: TGCAGCTCTGGGCGTCAAGAGACCCAGTACTTC.